This T cell receptor beta chain was obtained from a study of cytotoxic CD8 clonotypes in ibrutinib-treated CLL. Overall study: For this cohort, patients were ten to twelve relapsed/refractory and over 14 treatment-naive, while 17 were IGHV unmutated. Study conclusions and caveats: Under therapy, public clonotypes either contracted or stayed stable, and they were uncommon. Elevated clonality accompanied ibrutinib response, with a return toward baseline values at progression.

V lost 6 bases, J lost 0 bases, and 14 bases lay in between. The CDR3 is 15 amino acids. Germline V gives CDR1 MNHEY, CDR2 SVGAGI. The assay was immunoSEQ multiplex PCR, and TCRdb's table has in-frame clones only and misses some. In the table there are tens of thousands of clones, approximately 50% of which are singletons. In this sample, this clone turned up a few times. Its antigen is undetermined. V gene TRBV6-5 combines with J gene TRBJ1-2; no clear D gene. This TCR came from a human donor with chronic lymphocytic leukemia. The sample consisted of PBMCs, taken at disease progression, from a patient treated with ibrutinib. CDR3 region: CASSFSPGTNYGYTF. The CDR3 DNA reads TGTGCCAGCAGCTTCTCGCCAGGCACTAACTATGGCTACACCTTC.